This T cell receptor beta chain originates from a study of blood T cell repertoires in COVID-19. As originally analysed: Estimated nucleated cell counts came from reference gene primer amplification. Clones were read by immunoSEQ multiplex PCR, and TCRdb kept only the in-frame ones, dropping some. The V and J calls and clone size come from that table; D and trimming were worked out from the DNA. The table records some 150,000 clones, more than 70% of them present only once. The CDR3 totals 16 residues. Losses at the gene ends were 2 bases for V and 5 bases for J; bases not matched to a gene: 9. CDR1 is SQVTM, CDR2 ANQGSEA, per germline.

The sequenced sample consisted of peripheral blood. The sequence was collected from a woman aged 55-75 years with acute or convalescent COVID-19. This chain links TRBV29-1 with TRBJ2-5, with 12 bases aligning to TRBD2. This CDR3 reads CSVEPPLAGGEETQYF. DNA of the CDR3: TGCAGCGTTGAACCCCCCCTAGCGGGGGGGGAGGAGACCCAGTACTTC.